This passage covers 15 T cell receptor beta chains from one sample sequenced in a study of graft-versus-host responses after intestinal transplantation (dated by TCRdb to the early 2020s). The library was obtained by the immunoSEQ multiplex PCR assay. TCRdb obtained this table from immuneACCESS and retained in-frame rearrangements with V and J assigned. These tables miss some clones; where compared with another copy, unresolved V genes account for less than half of the shortfall, and the remainder is unexplained. This sample gives roughly 50,000 clones in total; about 90% of them show up just once. Less than 6.5% of the sample is held by the ten biggest clonotypes. Sample: PBMCs, taken roughly 660 days after intestinal transplant. These receptors were obtained from a human patient who received an intestinal transplant, so some T cells may come from the graft donor.

This clone has a handful of counts. The chain carries TRBV5-4 and TRBJ2-2; weak D call: TRBD2 (5 bases). Deletions cut 7 bases from V and 7 bases from J, with 11 bases between. This CDR3 has 12 residues. Germline CDR1 and CDR2: SGHNT and YYREEE (reference sequence). As DNA, the CDR3 is TGTGCCAGCTCAATTGGAGGCGGGGAGCTGTTTTTT. Its translation: CASSIGGGELFF.

The J gene is TRBJ1-6, the V gene TRBV6-6; D gene ambiguous. Trimming shortened V by 0 bases and J by 8 bases, and 8 bases separated the two germline ends. The CDR3 covers 14 residues. Germline lookup yields CDR1 MNHNY and CDR2 SVGAGI (reference sequence). The CDR3 spells CASSYSPFDSPLHF. The CDR3 DNA follows: TGTGCCAGCAGTTACTCTCCGTTCGATTCACCCCTCCACTTT.

The chain couples TRBV6-1 to TRBJ1-4, with 8 bases fitting TRBD1. The germline V gene has CDR1 MNHNS and CDR2 SASEGT. The length of the CDR3 is 15 residues. The J segment lost 7 bases and the V segment lost 4 bases, leaving 8 bases of the junction unmatched. The CDR3 loop reads CASSAQQGGGEKLFF. CDR3 nucleotide sequence: TGTGCCAGCAGTGCTCAACAGGGGGGTGGTGAAAAACTGTTTTTT.

The chain combines TRBV2 with TRBJ1-4, with D hard to call. Germline V lookup: CDR1 SNHLY, CDR2 FYNNEI. The CDR3 covers 11 residues. Trimming shortened V by 5 bases and J by 5 bases, and 3 bases separated the two germline ends. The CDR3 sequence: CASSLNEKLFF. Here the CDR3 DNA reads TGTGCCAGCAGTTTAAATGAAAAACTGTTTTTT.

The rearrangement links TRBV19 to TRBJ2-1; D gene uncertain. The CDR3 covers 14 residues. Between the trimmed V and J ends, which lost 5 bases and 2 bases, there was a span of 10 bases. Germline V gene lookup returns CDR1 LNHDA and CDR2 SQIVND (reference sequence). DNA of the CDR3: TGTGCCAGTAGTCCTACGCCCACCTACAATGAGCAGTTCTTC. This translates into CASSPTPTYNEQFF.

The chain is built from TRBV7-9 and TRBJ1-3, with TRBD1 as a possible D gene (5 bases). CDR1 and CDR2 from the germline V gene are SEHNR and FQNEAQ (reference sequence). V shed 0 bases and J shed 3 bases, with 18 bases lying between them. This CDR3 has 18 residues. DNA for the CDR3: TGTGCCAGCAGCTTAGCGTTATCGTCGGGGCACGGTGGAAACACCATATATTTT. Protein sequence: CASSLALSSGHGGNTIYF.

This clone was seen once. The chain uses TRBV2 and TRBJ2-7, with 8 bases lining up with TRBD2. CDR1 is SNHLY, CDR2 FYNNEI, per germline. This CDR3 has 17 amino acids. V trimming: 0 bases; J trimming: 1 base; junction bases outside the gene matches: 8. Here the CDR3 reads CASSEAAGGRTSYEQYF. As DNA, the CDR3 is TGTGCCAGCAGTGAAGCTGCGGGGGGACGGACTTCCTACGAGCAGTACTTC.

V gene TRBV10-3 combines with J gene TRBJ2-5; D gene uncertain. Germline CDR1 and CDR2: ENHRY and SYGVKD. The CDR3 has 12 residues. The V and J ends lost 5 bases and 1 base respectively, with 5 bases between them. The CDR3 loop is CAISPSQETQYF. The DNA of the CDR3 is TGTGCCATCAGTCCCTCCCAAGAGACCCAGTACTTC.

The V gene is TRBV6-6, the J gene TRBJ1-4; the D is unclear. The CDR3 extends over 14 amino acids. V lost 0 bases and J lost 3, with 5 bases in between. Germline CDR1 reads MNHNY; CDR2 reads SVGAGI (reference sequence). As DNA, the CDR3 is TGTGCCAGCAGTTACTCCGGGTCTAATGAAAAACTGTTTTTT. Protein product: CASSYSGSNEKLFF.

V gene TRBV19 combines with J gene TRBJ1-5; D remains ambiguous. The CDR3 runs 13 residues. V was pared by 10 bases and J by 4 bases, with 14 bases between. The germline V gene encodes CDR1 LNHDA and CDR2 SQIVND (reference sequence). The CDR3 is CATHPGENQPQHF. The CDR3 DNA is TGTGCCACCCACCCGGGAGAGAATCAGCCCCAGCATTTT.

The chain employs TRBV6-1 and TRBJ2-7; TRBD1 matches at 10 bases. The CDR3 contains 17 residues. The ends lost 3 bases at V and 1 base at J; junction bases unmatched: 9. CDR1 and CDR2 from the germline V gene are MNHNS and SASEGT. CDR3 DNA: TGTGCCAGCAGTGAGAATCCTCCGGGACAGGGGTCCTACGAGCAGTACTTC. Translation: CASSENPPGQGSYEQYF.

V and J are TRBV9 and TRBJ2-5; TRBD2 matches at 10 bases. The CDR3 covers 17 residues. Germline loops: CDR1 SGDLS, CDR2 YYNGEE. Losses at the gene ends were 0 bases for V and 5 bases for J; bases not matched to a gene: 10. The CDR3 DNA follows: TGTGCCAGCAGCGTAGGAGAAGCGGGGGGGTTTGGGGAGACCCAGTACTTC. Protein product: CASSVGEAGGFGETQYF.

The rearrangement links TRBV5-1 to TRBJ2-3; the match to TRBD2 covers 7 bases. Trimming at V came to 1 base and at J to 1 base, leaving 0 bases not matched to a gene. This CDR3 has 14 amino acids. Germline assignment: CDR1 SGHRS and CDR2 YFSETQ. In DNA, the CDR3 is TGCGCCAGCAGCTTGACTAGCGGCACAGATACGCAGTATTTT. Translation: CASSLTSGTDTQYF. Complete variable domain (other parts from reference TRBV5-1 and TRBJ2-3): KAGVTQTPRYLIKTRGQQVTLSCSPISGHRSVSWYQQTPGQGLQFLFEYFSETQRNKGNFPGRFSGRQFSNSRSEMNVSTLELGDSALYLCASSLTSGTDTQYFGPGTRLTVL.

The chain has TRBV5-1 and TRBJ1-5; no clear D. The CDR3 has 16 amino acids. V shed 6 bases and J shed 2 bases, with 18 bases lying between them. The germline V gene has CDR1 SGHRS and CDR2 YFSETQ. CDR3 amino acids: CASTYGPPAGNQPQHF. The CDR3, as DNA: TGCGCCAGCACCTATGGTCCCCCCGCCGGCAATCAGCCCCAGCATTTT.

The rearrangement joins TRBV6-6 to TRBJ1-5, with 7 bases aligning to TRBD1. The CDR3 extends over 14 amino acids. Germline-derived CDR1 and CDR2 are MNHNY and SVGAGI (reference sequence). The trim removed 5 bases at V and 5 bases at J, leaving 6 bases unmatched. CDR3 DNA: TGTGCCAGCAGTCATACAGGGGAGGATCAGCCCCAGCATTTT. This translates into CASSHTGEDQPQHF.